Listed below are T cell receptor beta chains from one sample, sequenced in a study of OX40 agonist ivuxolimab in advanced cancers. Clones were sequenced by immunoSEQ multiplex PCR, and TCRdb holds only the in-frame ones, with some missing. Of roughly 100,000 clones in the sample, approximately 80% are singletons; the top ten hold roughly 6%. The sample consisted of CD4+ or CD8+ T cells sorted from blood, taken in a trial of the OX40 agonist ivuxolimab. The receptors originated from an adult with an advanced solid tumor such as melanoma, head and neck, liver or kidney cancer. Both conserved end residues are part of each CDR3. The D gene is left open where the match is weak. Clone size is stated in some rows and not others, as once, few, many or a class when expanded.

D	J	size	V	CDR3	DNA
NA	TRBJ2-7	NA	TRBV9	CASTPGGGSGEQYF	TGTGCCAGCACCCCCGGAGGGGGGAGTGGAGAGCAGTACTTC
TRBD2	TRBJ2-3	NA	TRBV4-1	CASSQPLVLAVGAQYF	TGCGCCAGCAGCCAACCCTTGGTACTAGCGGTTGGTGCGCAGTATTTT
NA	TRBJ2-1	NA	TRBV20-1	CSAIVAEQFF	TGCAGTGCCATCGTAGCGGAGCAGTTCTTC
NA	TRBJ2-2	NA	TRBV5-1	CASSFSHDTGELFF	TGCGCCAGCAGCTTTTCACACGACACCGGGGAGCTGTTTTTT
TRBD2	TRBJ2-5	NA	TRBV4-2	CASSQASGRETQYF	TGTGCCAGCAGCCAAGCTAGCGGGAGGGAGACCCAATACTTC
TRBD2	TRBJ2-2	NA	TRBV11-2	CASSLAAGGWTGELFF	TGTGCCAGCAGCTTAGCGGCGGGAGGGTGGACCGGGGAGCTGTTTTTT
NA	TRBJ1-1	NA	TRBV5-1	CASSYPDKNTEAFF	TGCGCCAGCAGCTACCCGGACAAGAACACTGAAGCTTTCTTT
NA	TRBJ1-1	NA	TRBV19	CASSIAYMVTEAFF	TGTGCCAGTAGTATAGCTTACATGGTTACTGAAGCTTTCTTT
TRBD1	TRBJ1-1	few	TRBV19	CASSPTGFRSTEAFF	TGTGCCAGTAGTCCGACAGGGTTCAGGAGCACTGAAGCTTTCTTT
TRBD2	TRBJ2-7	NA	TRBV2	CASANPGLAGDEQYF	TGTGCCAGCGCAAACCCCGGACTAGCTGGCGACGAGCAGTACTTC
NA	TRBJ2-2	once	TRBV7-6	CASSDGPNTGELFF	TGTGCCAGCAGCGACGGCCCAAACACCGGGGAGCTGTTTTTT
TRBD1	TRBJ2-5	once	TRBV9	CASSADRGRAGETQYF	TGTGCCAGCAGCGCCGACAGGGGGCGGGCGGGAGAGACCCAGTACTTC
NA	TRBJ1-2	NA	TRBV9	CASSVEAQPTNYGYTF	TGTGCCAGCAGCGTAGAAGCCCAGCCTACTAACTATGGCTACACCTTC
TRBD1	TRBJ1-5	many	TRBV19	CASDSGQGRSQPQHF	TGTGCCAGTGACTCGGGACAGGGAAGGAGTCAGCCCCAGCATTTT
TRBD1	TRBJ1-2	NA	TRBV7-2	CASSLQSGQGDVYGYTF	TGTGCCAGCAGCTTACAAAGTGGACAGGGAGACGTCTATGGCTACACCTTC
NA	TRBJ1-1	NA	TRBV10-1	CASSRGTGNTEAFF	TGCGCCAGCAGTCGCGGGACGGGGAACACTGAAGCTTTCTTT
TRBD2	TRBJ2-1	NA	TRBV9	CASSVSGVFRNEQFF	TGTGCCAGCAGCGTTAGCGGGGTATTCAGGAATGAGCAGTTCTTC
TRBD2	TRBJ2-4	NA	TRBV19	CASRISGTSVGKNIQYF	TGTGCCAGTAGAATTTCCGGGACTAGCGTTGGCAAAAACATTCAGTACTTC
TRBD1	TRBJ1-1	NA	TRBV19	CASNSDRMNTEAFF	TGTGCCAGTAACTCGGACAGGATGAACACTGAAGCTTTCTTT
NA	TRBJ2-1	NA	TRBV7-8	CASSLEGGFTSYNEQFF	TGTGCCAGCAGCCTGGAGGGGGGCTTTACCTCCTACAATGAGCAGTTCTTC
NA	TRBJ1-1	NA	TRBV7-2	CASSPPGGRTEAFF	TGTGCCAGCAGCCCACCGGGGGGCAGGACTGAAGCTTTCTTT
NA	TRBJ2-1	NA	TRBV11-2	CASSLNPGLSSYNEQFF	TGTGCCAGCAGCTTAAATCCGGGCCTCAGCTCCTACAATGAGCAGTTCTTC
TRBD2	TRBJ2-7	few	TRBV6-1	CAGGGYEQYF	TGTGCCGGGGGGGGCTACGAGCAGTACTTC
NA	TRBJ2-7	NA	TRBV15	CATSRDRGLEEQYF	TGTGCCACCAGCAGAGATCGGGGTCTCGAAGAGCAGTACTTC
NA	TRBJ1-5	NA	TRBV21-1	CASRKGNRGGNQPQHF	TGTGCCAGCAGGAAAGGGAACAGGGGTGGCAATCAGCCCCAGCATTTT